This T cell receptor (beta chain) was identified in a study of blood T cell repertoires in COVID-19. About the study: Material from acute and convalescent COVID-19 was sourced from the United States, Italy and Spain.

The germline V gene encodes CDR1 PRHDT and CDR2 FYEKMQ (reference sequence). The CDR3 runs 18 residues. Between the trimmed V and J ends, which lost 0 bases and 5 bases, there was a span of 22 bases. In the authors' workflow: Amplified reference gene primers provided the basis for estimating nucleated cell counts. The repertoire was sequenced with immunoSEQ multiplex PCR; TCRdb's copy has only in-frame clones and lacks some. The D gene and trimming were derived from the DNA, and the V and J assignments and clone size from that table. The sample lists 300,000 or so clones; just under 90% were seen once.

Source material: peripheral blood. The V gene is TRBV13, the J gene TRBJ2-5; possibly TRBD2 for D (5 bases). The TCR sequence derives from a woman between 35 and 50 years old with acute or convalescent COVID-19. The CDR3 DNA sequence: TGTGCCAGCAGCTTAGGGGACTTCGCTACATCAGGTGCCGAGACCCAGTACTTC. It is translated as CASSLGDFATSGAETQYF.